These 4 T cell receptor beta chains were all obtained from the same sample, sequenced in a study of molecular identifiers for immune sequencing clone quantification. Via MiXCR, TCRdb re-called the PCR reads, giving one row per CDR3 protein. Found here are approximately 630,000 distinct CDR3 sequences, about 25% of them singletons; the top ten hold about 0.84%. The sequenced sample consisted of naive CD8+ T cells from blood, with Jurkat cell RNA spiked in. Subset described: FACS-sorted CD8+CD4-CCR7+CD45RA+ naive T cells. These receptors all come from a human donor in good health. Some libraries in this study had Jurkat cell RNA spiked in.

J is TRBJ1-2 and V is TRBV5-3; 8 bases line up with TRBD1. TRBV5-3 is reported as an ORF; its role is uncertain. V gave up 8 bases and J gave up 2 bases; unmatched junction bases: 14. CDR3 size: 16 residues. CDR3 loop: CASSLPGQDFNYGYTF. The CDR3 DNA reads TGTGCCAGCAGCCTCCCGGGACAGGATTTCAACTATGGCTACACCTTC.

CDR3 sequence: CASSGDLGDEQFF. The DNA for the CDR3 is TGTGCCAGCAGTGGGGATTTGGGGGATGAGCAGTTCTTC. The chain couples TRBV27 to TRBJ2-1, with D perhaps assigned TRBD1 or TRBD2 (5 bases each). Trimming stripped 5 bases from V and 8 bases from J, with 13 bases between. This CDR3 spans 13 amino acids. Germline V gene data show CDR1 as MNHEY and CDR2 as SMNVEV (reference sequence).

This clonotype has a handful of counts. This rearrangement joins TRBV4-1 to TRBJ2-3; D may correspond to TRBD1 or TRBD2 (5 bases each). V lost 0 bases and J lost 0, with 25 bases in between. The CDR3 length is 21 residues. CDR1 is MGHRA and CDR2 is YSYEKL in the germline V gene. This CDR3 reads CASSQDLGYPRGSSSTDTQYF. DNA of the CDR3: TGCGCCAGCAGCCAAGATCTAGGTTATCCGAGGGGCTCTTCGAGCACAGATACGCAGTATTTT.

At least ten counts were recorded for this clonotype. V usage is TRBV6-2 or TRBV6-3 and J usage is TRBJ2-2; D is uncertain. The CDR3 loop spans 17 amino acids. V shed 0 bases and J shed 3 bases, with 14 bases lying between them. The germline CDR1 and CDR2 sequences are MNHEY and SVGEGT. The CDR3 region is CASSYSKKGSDTGELFF. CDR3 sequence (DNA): TGTGCCAGCAGTTACTCGAAGAAGGGTTCGGACACCGGGGAGCTGTTTTTT.